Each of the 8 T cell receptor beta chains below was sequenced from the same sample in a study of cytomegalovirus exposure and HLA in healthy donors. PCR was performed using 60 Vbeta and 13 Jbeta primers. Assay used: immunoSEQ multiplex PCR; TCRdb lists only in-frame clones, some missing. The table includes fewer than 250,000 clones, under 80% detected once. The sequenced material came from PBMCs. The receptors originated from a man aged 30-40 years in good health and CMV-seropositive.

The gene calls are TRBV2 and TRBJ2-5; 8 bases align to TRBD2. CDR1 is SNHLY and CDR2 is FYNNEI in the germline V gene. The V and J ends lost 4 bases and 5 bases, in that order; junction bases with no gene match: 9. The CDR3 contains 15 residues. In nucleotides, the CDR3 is TGTGCCAGCAGTGCCCGGGAGGGCCGTGGGGAGACCCAGTACTTC. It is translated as CASSAREGRGETQYF. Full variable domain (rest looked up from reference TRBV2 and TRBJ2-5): EPEVTQTPSHQVTQMGQEVILRCVPISNHLYFYWYRQILGQKVEFLVSFYNNEISEKSEIFDDQFSVERPDGSNFTLKIRSTKLEDSAMYFCASSAREGRGETQYFGPGTRLLVL.

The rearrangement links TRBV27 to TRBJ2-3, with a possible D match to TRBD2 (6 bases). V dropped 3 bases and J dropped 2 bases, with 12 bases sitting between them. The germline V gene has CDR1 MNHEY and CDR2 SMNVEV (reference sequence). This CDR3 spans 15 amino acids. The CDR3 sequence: CASSFWLAPTDTQYF. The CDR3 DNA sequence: TGTGCCAGCAGTTTCTGGCTAGCGCCCACAGATACGCAGTATTTT.

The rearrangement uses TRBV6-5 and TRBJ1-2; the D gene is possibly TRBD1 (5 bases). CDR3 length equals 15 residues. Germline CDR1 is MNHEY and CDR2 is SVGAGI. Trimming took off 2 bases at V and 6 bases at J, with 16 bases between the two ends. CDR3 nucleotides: TGTGCCAGCAGTTACACTTGGGGCGGCGGCAATGGCTACACCTTC. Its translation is CASSYTWGGGNGYTF.

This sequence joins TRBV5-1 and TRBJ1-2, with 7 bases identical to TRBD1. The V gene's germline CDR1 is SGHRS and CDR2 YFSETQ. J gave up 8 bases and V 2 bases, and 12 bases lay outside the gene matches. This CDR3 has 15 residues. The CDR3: CASSFVTGTDSGYTF. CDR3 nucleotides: TGCGCCAGCAGCTTCGTGACAGGGACAGATAGCGGCTACACCTTC.

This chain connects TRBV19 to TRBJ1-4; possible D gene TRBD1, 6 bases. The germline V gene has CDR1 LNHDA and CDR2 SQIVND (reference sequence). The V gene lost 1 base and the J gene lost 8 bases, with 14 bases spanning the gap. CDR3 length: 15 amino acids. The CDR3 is CASSIVTGRREKLFF. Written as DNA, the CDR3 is TGTGCCAGTAGTATAGTAACAGGGAGACGCGAAAAACTGTTTTTT.

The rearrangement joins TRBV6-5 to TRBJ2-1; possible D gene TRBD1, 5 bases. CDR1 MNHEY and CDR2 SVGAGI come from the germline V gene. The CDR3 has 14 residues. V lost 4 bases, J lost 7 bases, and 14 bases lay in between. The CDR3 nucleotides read TGTGCCAGCAGTTTAGGGGATACTGTGAATGAGCAGTTCTTC. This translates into CASSLGDTVNEQFF.

The CDR3 loop reads CASSLVSGGASETQYF. The CDR3 DNA reads as TGTGCCAGCAGCTTAGTTAGTGGGGGGGCTTCAGAGACCCAGTACTTC. The rearrangement uses TRBV7-6 and TRBJ2-5; a possible D gene is TRBD2 (7 bases). Trimming took off 1 base at V and 4 bases at J, with 16 bases between the two ends. CDR1 and CDR2 from the germline V gene are SGHVS and FNYEAQ. There are 16 residues in the CDR3.

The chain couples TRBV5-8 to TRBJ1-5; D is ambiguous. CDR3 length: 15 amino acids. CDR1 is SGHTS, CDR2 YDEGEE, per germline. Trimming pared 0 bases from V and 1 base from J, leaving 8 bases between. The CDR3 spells CASSLVLASNQPQHF. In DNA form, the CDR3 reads TGTGCCAGCAGCTTGGTTCTCGCGAGCAATCAGCCCCAGCATTTT.